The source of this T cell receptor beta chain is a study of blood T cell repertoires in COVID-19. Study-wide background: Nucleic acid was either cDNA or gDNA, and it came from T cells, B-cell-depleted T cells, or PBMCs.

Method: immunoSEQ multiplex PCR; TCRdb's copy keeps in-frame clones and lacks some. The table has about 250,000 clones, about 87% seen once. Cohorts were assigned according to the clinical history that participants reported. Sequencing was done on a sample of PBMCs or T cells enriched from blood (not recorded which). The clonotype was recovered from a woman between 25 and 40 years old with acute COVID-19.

The CDR3 nucleotides are TGTGCCAGCAGCCAATGGGGCGATGAGCAGTTCTTC. It specifies CASSQWGDEQFF. The chain employs TRBV3-1 (or the pseudogene TRBV3-2) and TRBJ2-1, with D perhaps matching TRBD1 (5 bases). CDR1 is LGHDT and CDR2 is YNNKEL in the germline V gene (reference sequence). Trimming removed 2 bases from V and 8 bases from J, with 7 bases in between. The CDR3 runs 12 residues.